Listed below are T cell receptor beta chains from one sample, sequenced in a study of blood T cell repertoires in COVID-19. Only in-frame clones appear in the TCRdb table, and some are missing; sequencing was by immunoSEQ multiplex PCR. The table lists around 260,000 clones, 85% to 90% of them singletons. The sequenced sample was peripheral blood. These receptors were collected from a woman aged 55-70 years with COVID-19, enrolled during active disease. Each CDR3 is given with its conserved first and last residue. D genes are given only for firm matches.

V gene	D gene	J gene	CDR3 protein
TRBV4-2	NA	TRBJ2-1	CASSQDWGGPYNEQFF
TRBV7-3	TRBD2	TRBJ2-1	CASSLKASGSGYNEQFF
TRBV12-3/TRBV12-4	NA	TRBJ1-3	CASSLNQGLSIYF
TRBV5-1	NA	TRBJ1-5	CASSLAGGYLQPQHF
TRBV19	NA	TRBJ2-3	CASSTQGRTDTQYF
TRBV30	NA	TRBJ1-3	CAWQRSGNTIYF
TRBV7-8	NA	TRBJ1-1	CASSLDIRATEAFF
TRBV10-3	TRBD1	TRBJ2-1	CAISESNLRTGVYNEQFF
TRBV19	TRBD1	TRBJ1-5	CASSGGTGGGSYSNQPQHF
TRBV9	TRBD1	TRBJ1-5	CASSLGQGMGQPQHF
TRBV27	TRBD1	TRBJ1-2	CASSRQGLYGYTF
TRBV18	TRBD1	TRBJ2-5	CASSPGQQETQYF
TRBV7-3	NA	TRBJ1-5	CASSLGQNQPQHF